Following are 22 T cell receptor beta chains from one sample sequenced in a study of cytomegalovirus exposure and HLA in healthy donors. Both 60 Vbeta primers and 13 Jbeta primers went into the PCR. The assay was immunoSEQ multiplex PCR, and TCRdb's table has in-frame clones only and misses some. The data hold about 100,000 clones, with about 72% observed a single time. Sequenced input: PBMCs. The receptor set was obtained from an older woman in good health and CMV-seropositive.

This chain joins TRBV30 and TRBJ1-3; D unresolved. Germline V gene data show CDR1 as GTSNPN and CDR2 as SVGIG (reference sequence). The CDR3 is 11 amino acids. Between the trimmed V and J ends, which lost 3 bases and 7 bases, there was a span of 7 bases. The CDR3 DNA follows: TGTGCCTGGAGCGAAGCTAACACCATATATTTT. As protein: CAWSEANTIYF. The variable domain in full, completed from reference TRBV30 and TRBJ1-3, reads SQTIHQWPATLVQPVGSPLSLECTVEGTSNPNLYWYRQAAGRGLQLLFYSVGIGQISSEVPQNLSASRPQDRQFILSSKKLLLSDSGFYLCAWSEANTIYFGEGSWLTVV.

The V gene is TRBV20-1, the J gene TRBJ2-7, with 8 bases lining up with TRBD1. CDR1 and CDR2 (germline): DFQATT, SNEGSKA (reference sequence). The CDR3 is 11 residues long. V gave up 8 bases and J gave up 5 bases; unmatched junction bases: 5. This CDR3 reads CSPGQVHEQYF. The CDR3 bases are TGCAGTCCGGGACAGGTCCACGAGCAGTACTTC.

CDR3 amino acids: CASSPRLAGGPSYEQYF. As DNA, the CDR3 is TGTGCCAGCAGCCCTCGACTAGCGGGAGGGCCCAGCTACGAGCAGTACTTC. The chain carries TRBV9 and TRBJ2-7, with TRBD2 identical over 14 bases. With 4 bases clipped from V and 3 bases from J, the junction kept 9 bases outside the gene matches. This CDR3 is built from 17 residues. Per the germline V gene, CDR1 is SGDLS and CDR2 is YYNGEE.

This chain joins TRBV5-5 and TRBJ2-7, with a tentative D call TRBD1 (5 bases). This CDR3 contains 14 residues. Germline V gives CDR1 SGHKS, CDR2 YYEKEE (reference sequence). Trimming pared 0 bases from V and 0 bases from J, leaving 7 bases between. CDR3 nucleotides: TGTGCCAGCAGCTTGGTGGGGCTCTCCTACGAGCAGTACTTC. Encoded protein: CASSLVGLSYEQYF. The complete variable domain, with remaining parts taken from reference TRBV5-5 and TRBJ2-7, reads DAGVTQSPTHLIKTRGQQVTLRCSPISGHKSVSWYQQVLGQGPQFIFQYYEKEERGRGNFPDRFSARQFPNYSSELNVNALLLGDSALYLCASSLVGLSYEQYFGPGTRLTVT.

V and J are TRBV9 and TRBJ2-1; D is possibly TRBD1 (5 bases). Germline values: CDR1 SGDLS, CDR2 YYNGEE. Trimming removed 0 bases from V and 6 bases from J, with 16 bases in between. This CDR3 is 16 amino acids long. The CDR3 here is CASSVEGSDRGNEQFF. The CDR3 region has the DNA TGTGCCAGCAGCGTAGAGGGGTCTGATCGCGGCAATGAGCAGTTCTTC. Full variable domain (outside the CDR3, taken from reference TRBV9 and TRBJ2-1): DSGVTQTPKHLITATGQRVTLRCSPRSGDLSVYWYQQSLDQGLQFLIQYYNGEERAKGNILERFSAQQFPDLHSELNLSSLELGDSALYFCASSVEGSDRGNEQFFGPGTRLTVL.

A few counts support this clone. This chain joins TRBV19 and TRBJ2-1; tentatively, D is TRBD2 (5 bases). Trimming stripped 7 bases from V and 8 bases from J, with 15 bases between. The CDR3 is 13 amino acids. Germline lookup yields CDR1 LNHDA and CDR2 SQIVND (reference sequence). CDR3 sequence: CASNSFGIDEQFF. CDR3 DNA sequence: TGTGCCAGTAACAGTTTCGGGATCGATGAGCAGTTCTTC.

The sample holds a few counts of this clone. The chain combines TRBV7-2 with TRBJ1-1; tentatively, D is TRBD1 (6 bases). The CDR3 covers 14 residues. V was shortened by 8 bases and J by 6 bases, with 19 bases between the two germline ends. From germline, CDR1 is SGHTA and CDR2 FQGNSA. The DNA of the CDR3 is TGTGCCAGCGGGGATTCAACAGGGTACCCTGAAGCTTTCTTT. It yields the protein CASGDSTGYPEAFF. Drawing the rest from reference TRBV7-2 and TRBJ1-1, the complete variable domain is GAGVSQSPSNKVTEKGKDVELRCDPISGHTALYWYRQSLGQGLEFLIYFQGNSAPDKSGLPSDRFSAERTGGSVSTLTIQRTQQEDSAVYLCASGDSTGYPEAFFGQGTRLTVV.

A few counts support this clone. The chain combines TRBV30 with TRBJ1-5, with unresolved D. This CDR3 comprises 13 residues. The V and J ends lost 1 base and 3 bases respectively, with 7 bases between them. From germline, CDR1 is GTSNPN and CDR2 SVGIG (reference sequence). CDR3 bases: TGTGCCTGGAGTGCACAGTTCAATCAGCCCCAGCATTTT. Its protein product is CAWSAQFNQPQHF.

This chain joins TRBV11-3 and TRBJ1-1; D gene uncertain. The CDR3 covers 13 residues. The germline CDR1 and CDR2 sequences are SGHNT and YENEEA. V lost 4 bases, J lost 1 base, and 7 bases lay in between. CDR3 sequence: CASSSLRNTEAFF. For the CDR3, the DNA is TGTGCCAGCAGCTCTTTGAGGAACACTGAAGCTTTCTTT.

This clone showed up just a few times. The rearrangement uses TRBV29-1 and TRBJ1-1; D unresolved. The germline CDR1 and CDR2 sequences are SQVTM and ANQGSEA. Trimming removed 4 bases from V and 3 bases from J, with 12 bases in between. The CDR3 spans 13 residues. The CDR3 nucleotides are TGCAGCGTTGCAGGTTTGTTGGACACTGAAGCTTTCTTT. As protein: CSVAGLLDTEAFF.

The chain joins TRBV7-3 to TRBJ2-3; 11 bases line up with TRBD2. The CDR3 loop spans 15 amino acids. Germline CDR1 is SGHTA and CDR2 is FQGTGA. V lost 5 bases, J lost 5 bases, and 6 bases stayed unmatched. The CDR3 sequence is CASSPDLAGGDTQYF. The CDR3, as DNA: TGTGCCAGCAGCCCAGACCTAGCGGGAGGAGATACGCAGTATTTT.

The rearrangement joins TRBV10-3 to TRBJ2-5; 9 bases are shared with TRBD2. Trimming removed 2 bases from V and 1 base from J; junction bases left unmatched: 5. The CDR3 extends over 16 amino acids. The V gene's germline CDR1 is ENHRY and CDR2 SYGVKD. CDR3 amino acids: CAISEKRGLAQETQYF. The CDR3 DNA sequence: TGTGCCATCAGTGAGAAGCGGGGACTAGCCCAAGAGACCCAGTACTTC.

The chain is built from TRBV5-1 and TRBJ2-1; 15 bases agree with TRBD2. The trim removed 4 bases at V and 8 bases at J, leaving 4 bases unmatched. Per germline, CDR1 SGHRS and CDR2 YFSETQ. The CDR3 extends over 15 amino acids. CDR3 loop: CASSPGLAGGYEQFF. The CDR3, as DNA: TGCGCCAGCAGCCCGGGACTAGCGGGAGGCTATGAGCAGTTCTTC.

The chain recombines TRBV7-9 with TRBJ2-3, with D possibly matching TRBD1 (6 bases). This CDR3 is built from 15 residues. Per germline, CDR1 SEHNR and CDR2 FQNEAQ (reference sequence). The ends were cut back, 5 bases at V and 1 base at J, with 13 bases in the middle. The CDR3 is CASSVRAGGTDTQYF. The CDR3 bases are TGTGCCAGCAGCGTTAGGGCAGGGGGCACAGATACGCAGTATTTT.

V gene TRBV13 combines with J gene TRBJ2-7; 8 bases agree with TRBD2. Germline CDR1 and CDR2: PRHDT and FYEKMQ (reference sequence). The CDR3 is 14 amino acids. With 4 bases clipped from V and 2 bases from J, the junction kept 4 bases outside the gene matches. CDR3 sequence: CASSYGTRAYEQYF. CDR3 sequence (DNA): TGTGCCAGCAGCTACGGGACTAGGGCCTACGAGCAGTACTTC. Variable domain in full (rest from reference TRBV13 and TRBJ2-7): AAGVIQSPRHLIKEKRETATLKCYPIPRHDTVYWYQQGPGQDPQFLISFYEKMQSDKGSIPDRFSAQQFSDYHSELNMSSLELGDSALYFCASSYGTRAYEQYFGPGTRLTVT.

The gene calls are TRBV29-1 and TRBJ1-1; D is ambiguous. The CDR3 contains 13 residues. The germline V gene encodes CDR1 SQVTM and CDR2 ANQGSEA. The germline V and J ends were trimmed by 5 bases and 4 bases, with 14 bases remaining between them. As DNA, the CDR3 is TGCAGCGTTCGGAACGAGGAAGGCACTGAAGCTTTCTTT. Translating it yields CSVRNEEGTEAFF.

V is TRBV7-9 and J is TRBJ1-1; D is unclear. V gave up 5 bases and J gave up 0 bases, with 13 bases separating them. This CDR3 has 15 residues. Germline V gene lookup returns CDR1 SEHNR and CDR2 FQNEAQ (reference sequence). The CDR3 DNA is TGTGCCAGCAGCCGCGATGTCTCGGTGAACACTGAAGCTTTCTTT. Translated: CASSRDVSVNTEAFF. The whole variable domain, filled in from reference TRBV7-9 and TRBJ1-1, reads DTGVSQNPRHKITKRGQNVTFRCDPISEHNRLYWYRQTLGQGPEFLTYFQNEAQLEKSRLLSDRFSAERPKGSFSTLEIQRTEQGDSAMYLCASSRDVSVNTEAFFGQGTRLTVV.

The chain employs TRBV29-1 and TRBJ2-1; a weak D match, TRBD2 (5 bases). This CDR3 region has 14 residues. Germline loops: CDR1 SQVTM, CDR2 ANQGSEA. Trimming took off 7 bases at V and 0 bases at J, with 13 bases between the two ends. The CDR3 DNA follows: TGCAGCGGGGAAGCGGTAAACTCCTACAATGAGCAGTTCTTC. Its translation is CSGEAVNSYNEQFF.

The V and J genes are TRBV7-3 and TRBJ1-1, with 7 bases identical to TRBD1. J lost 3 bases, V lost 3 bases, and 1 base had no gene match. CDR1 is SGHTA and CDR2 is FQGTGA in the germline V gene. This CDR3 spans 13 amino acids. The CDR3 is CASSLTGYTEAFF. The CDR3 DNA reads as TGTGCCAGCAGCTTGACAGGGTACACTGAAGCTTTCTTT.

This rearrangement joins TRBV5-5 to TRBJ1-3; TRBD1 matches at 8 bases. The V gene end was trimmed by 3 bases and the J gene end by 0 bases; junction bases not matched to a gene: 5. CDR1 SGHKS and CDR2 YYEKEE come from the germline V gene (reference sequence). CDR3 length equals 16 residues. This chain's CDR3 is CASSSDRATSGNTIYF. CDR3 coding DNA: TGTGCCAGCAGCTCGGACAGGGCGACCTCTGGAAACACCATATATTTT.

Here the CDR3 reads CASSVRQGVTDTQYF. The CDR3 nucleotides are TGTGCCAGCAGCGTCAGGCAGGGGGTCACAGATACGCAGTATTTT. The V call is TRBV9, the J call TRBJ2-3; TRBD1 aligns across 7 bases. The CDR3 sequence is 15 residues long. With V trimmed by 2 bases and J by 2 bases, 5 bases remained unmatched. The germline V gene has CDR1 SGDLS and CDR2 YYNGEE.

The chain is built from TRBV28 and TRBJ2-1, with 13 positions matching TRBD2. Germline-derived CDR1 and CDR2 are MDHEN and SYDVKM. This CDR3 is 16 amino acids long. V lost 7 bases and J lost 8; bases outside the gene matches: 11. For the CDR3, the DNA is TGTGCCAGCACGGGACTAGCGGGAATGAGCAGGGATGAGCAGTTCTTC. It specifies CASTGLAGMSRDEQFF.